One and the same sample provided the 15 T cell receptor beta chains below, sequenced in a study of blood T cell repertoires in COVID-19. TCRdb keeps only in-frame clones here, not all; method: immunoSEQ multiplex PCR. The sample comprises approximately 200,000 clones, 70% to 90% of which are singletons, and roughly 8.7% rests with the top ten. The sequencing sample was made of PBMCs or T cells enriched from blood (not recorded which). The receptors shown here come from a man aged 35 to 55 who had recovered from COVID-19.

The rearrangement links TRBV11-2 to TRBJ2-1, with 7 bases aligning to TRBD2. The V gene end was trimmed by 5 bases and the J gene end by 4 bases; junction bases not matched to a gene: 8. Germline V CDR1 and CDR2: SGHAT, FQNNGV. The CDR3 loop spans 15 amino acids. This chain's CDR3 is CASSLRDYLYNEQFF. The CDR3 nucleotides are TGTGCCAGCAGCCTCCGGGACTACCTGTACAATGAGCAGTTCTTC.

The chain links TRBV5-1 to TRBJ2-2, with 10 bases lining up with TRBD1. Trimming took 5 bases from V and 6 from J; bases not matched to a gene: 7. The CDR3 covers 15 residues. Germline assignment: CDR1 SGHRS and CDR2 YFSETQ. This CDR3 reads CASRAGTGEAGELFF. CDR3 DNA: TGCGCCAGCAGGGCCGGGACAGGGGAGGCCGGGGAGCTGTTTTTT. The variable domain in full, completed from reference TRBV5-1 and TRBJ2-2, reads KAGVTQTPRYLIKTRGQQVTLSCSPISGHRSVSWYQQTPGQGLQFLFEYFSETQRNKGNFPGRFSGRQFSNSRSEMNVSTLELGDSALYLCASRAGTGEAGELFFGEGSRLTVL.

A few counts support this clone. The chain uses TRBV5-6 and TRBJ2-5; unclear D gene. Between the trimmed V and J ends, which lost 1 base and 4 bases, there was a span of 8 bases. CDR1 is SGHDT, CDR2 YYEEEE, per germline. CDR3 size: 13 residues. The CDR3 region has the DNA TGTGCCAGCAGCTTGTTGGGCAGAGAGACCCAGTACTTC. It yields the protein CASSLLGRETQYF.

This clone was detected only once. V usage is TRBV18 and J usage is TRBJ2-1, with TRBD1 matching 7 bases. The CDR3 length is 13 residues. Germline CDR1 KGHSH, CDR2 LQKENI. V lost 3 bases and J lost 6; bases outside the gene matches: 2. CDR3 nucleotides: TGTGCCAGCTCACCTGACAGGGTCAATGAGCAGTTCTTC. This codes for CASSPDRVNEQFF. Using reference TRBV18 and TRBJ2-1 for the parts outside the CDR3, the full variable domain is NAGVMQNPRHLVRRRGQEARLRCSPMKGHSHVYWYRQLPEEGLKFMVYLQKENIIDESGMPKERFSAEFPKEGPSILRIQQVVRGDSAAYFCASSPDRVNEQFFGPGTRLTVL.

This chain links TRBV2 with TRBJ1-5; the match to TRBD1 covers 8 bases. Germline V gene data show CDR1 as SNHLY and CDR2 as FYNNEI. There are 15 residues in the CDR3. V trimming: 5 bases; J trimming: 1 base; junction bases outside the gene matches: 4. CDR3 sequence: CASSFWTGSNQPQHF. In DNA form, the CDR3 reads TGTGCCAGCAGTTTTTGGACAGGGAGCAATCAGCCCCAGCATTTT.

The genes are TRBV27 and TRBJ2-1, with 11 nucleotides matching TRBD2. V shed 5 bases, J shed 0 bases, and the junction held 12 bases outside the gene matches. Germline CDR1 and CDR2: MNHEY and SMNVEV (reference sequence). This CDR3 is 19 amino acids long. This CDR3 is CASSPRTSGPFASYNEQFF. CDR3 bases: TGTGCCAGCAGTCCCCGGACTAGCGGGCCTTTCGCCTCCTACAATGAGCAGTTCTTC.

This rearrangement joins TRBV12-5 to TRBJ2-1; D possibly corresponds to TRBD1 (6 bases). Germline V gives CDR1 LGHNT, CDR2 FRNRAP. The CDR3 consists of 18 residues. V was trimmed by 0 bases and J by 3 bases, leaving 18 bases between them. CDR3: CASGLVISSGDDYNEQFF. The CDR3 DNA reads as TGTGCTAGTGGTTTGGTAATTTCGTCAGGGGACGACTACAATGAGCAGTTCTTC.

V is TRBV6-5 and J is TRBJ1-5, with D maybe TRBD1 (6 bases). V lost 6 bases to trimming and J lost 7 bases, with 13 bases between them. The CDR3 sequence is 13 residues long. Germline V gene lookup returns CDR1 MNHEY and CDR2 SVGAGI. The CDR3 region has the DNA TGTGCCAGCAGGTTACAGGGAGACCAGCCCCAGCATTTT. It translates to CASRLQGDQPQHF.

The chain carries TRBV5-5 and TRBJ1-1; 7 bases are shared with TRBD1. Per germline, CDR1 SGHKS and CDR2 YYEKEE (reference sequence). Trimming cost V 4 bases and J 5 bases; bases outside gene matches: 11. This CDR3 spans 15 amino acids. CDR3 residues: CASSVGDRARTEAFF. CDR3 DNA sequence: TGTGCCAGCAGCGTCGGCGACAGGGCCCGAACTGAAGCTTTCTTT.

The CDR3 spells CASSLGQGYGTQYF. In DNA form, the CDR3 reads TGTGCCAGCAGTTTAGGACAGGGCTACGGTACGCAGTATTTT. The V gene is TRBV27, the J gene TRBJ2-3; TRBD1 aligns across 8 bases. There are 14 residues in the CDR3. The trim removed 2 bases at V and 8 bases at J, leaving 6 bases unmatched. Germline loops: CDR1 MNHEY, CDR2 SMNVEV (reference sequence).

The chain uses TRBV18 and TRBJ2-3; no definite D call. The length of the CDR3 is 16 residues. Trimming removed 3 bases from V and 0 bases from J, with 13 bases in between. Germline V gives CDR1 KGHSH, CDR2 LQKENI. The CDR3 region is CASSPPLAVSTDTQYF. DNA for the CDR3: TGTGCCAGCTCACCCCCTTTGGCGGTAAGCACAGATACGCAGTATTTT.

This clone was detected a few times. The CDR3 DNA reads TGTGCCTGGGGGGGACTAGCGGGGCACAGGAATGAGCAGTTCTTC. Its translation is CAWGGLAGHRNEQFF. V usage is TRBV30 and J usage is TRBJ2-1; 13 bases are shared with TRBD2. V lost 5 bases and J lost 7; bases outside the gene matches: 8. Germline-derived CDR1 and CDR2 are GTSNPN and SVGIG (reference sequence). The CDR3 contains 15 residues. The full variable domain, in which reference TRBV30 and TRBJ2-1 provide the parts outside the CDR3, is SQTIHQWPATLVQPVGSPLSLECTVEGTSNPNLYWYRQAAGRGLQLLFYSVGIGQISSEVPQNLSASRPQDRQFILSSKKLLLSDSGFYLCAWGGLAGHRNEQFFGPGTRLTVL.

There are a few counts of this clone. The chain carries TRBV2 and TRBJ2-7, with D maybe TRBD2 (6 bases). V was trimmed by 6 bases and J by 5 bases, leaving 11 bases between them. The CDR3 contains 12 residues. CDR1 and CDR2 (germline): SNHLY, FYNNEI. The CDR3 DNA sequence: TGTGCCAGCAGGGGTTCGGGGGACGAGCAGTACTTC. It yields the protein CASRGSGDEQYF.

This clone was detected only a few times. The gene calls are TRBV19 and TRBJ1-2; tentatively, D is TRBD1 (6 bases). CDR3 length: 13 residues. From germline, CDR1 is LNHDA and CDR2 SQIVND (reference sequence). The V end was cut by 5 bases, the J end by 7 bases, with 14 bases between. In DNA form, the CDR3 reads TGTGCCAGTAGTGCCACAGGGAAATCTGGCTACACCTTC. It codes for CASSATGKSGYTF.

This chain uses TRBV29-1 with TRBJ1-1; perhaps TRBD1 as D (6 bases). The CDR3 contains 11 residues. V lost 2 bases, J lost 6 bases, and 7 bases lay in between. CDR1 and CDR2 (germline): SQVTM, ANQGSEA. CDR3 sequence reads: CSVERGSEAFF. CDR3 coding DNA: TGCAGCGTTGAAAGGGGGTCTGAAGCTTTCTTT.